This section outlines one T cell receptor (beta chain) sequence together with its context. Its antigen is undetermined. The table came from immunoSEQ multiplex PCR; TCRdb's copy has only in-frame clones and leaves some out. The data show 280,000 or so clones, with 88% seen just once and roughly 0.93% held by the top ten. The sample comes from a study of cytomegalovirus exposure and HLA in healthy donors. General study findings and limits: The study found most TCR sequences rare, yet found some public TCRs in many donors. That first-cohort TCR clusters tended to co-occur in the approximately 110 validation repertoires was found in a later analysis. Researchers catalogued under 200 TCR beta chains as cytomegalovirus-associated. Testing in vitro showed a few CMV-associated chains specific for CMV antigens.

CDR3 size: 16 residues. Trimming stripped 0 bases from V and 5 bases from J, with 17 bases between. Germline CDR1 and CDR2: SGHRS and YFSETQ. This chain uses TRBV5-1 with TRBJ2-5, with a possible D match to TRBD2 (7 bases). This TCR was recovered from a woman aged 18-29 years in good health and CMV-seronegative. Sequences were obtained from PBMCs. Here the CDR3 reads CASSLARPGGQETQYF. In DNA, the CDR3 is TGCGCCAGCAGCTTGGCCCGCCCGGGGGGCCAGGAGACCCAGTACTTC.